The subject of this entry is one TCR beta chain. As yet, its antigen is unknown. Germline lookup yields CDR1 SEHNR and CDR2 FQNEAQ (reference sequence). Trimming stripped 1 base from V and 8 bases from J, with 14 bases between. The CDR3 runs to 15 residues. Patients were ruled out by autoimmune disease history or systemic immunosuppression. The source of the sample is a study of OX40 agonist ivuxolimab in advanced cancers. Study at large: Every patient in dose escalation had hepatocellular carcinoma, melanoma, renal cell or head and neck cancer.

Method: immunoSEQ multiplex PCR; TCRdb's copy keeps in-frame clones and lacks some. The data contain over 15,000 clones, 86% of them singletons. Study conclusions and caveats: At doses 0.1 to 3.0 mg/kg, CD4+ and CD8+ clones expanded. CD8+ T cells showed, on average, more clonal expansion than CD4+ cells.

This sample comprised CD4+ or CD8+ T cells sorted from blood, obtained in a trial of the OX40 agonist ivuxolimab. The rearrangement joins TRBV7-9 to TRBJ1-4; TRBD1 is a possible D gene (5 bases). This TCR was sampled from an adult with an advanced solid tumor such as melanoma, head and neck, liver or kidney cancer. CDR3 DNA sequence: TGTGCCAGCAGCTTAGAGTCAGGGAGGGTCGAAAAACTGTTTTTT. Translation gives CASSLESGRVEKLFF.